A single sample gave rise to the 17 T cell receptor beta chains below, sequenced in a study of tumor-infiltrating lymphocytes in primary liver carcinoma. A primer matching the constant region was used to make TCR beta cDNA from 500 to 650 ng of total RNA. Libraries of TCR beta came from three nested multiplex PCR rounds with slightly modified ARM-PCR. Researchers ran the first two PCR rounds for roughly 11 cycles each with TRBV1-TRBV30 forward primers and a C-beta reverse primer. MiXCR, applied by TCRdb to the multiplex PCR reads, yields one record per CDR3 protein. The sample holds approximately 330,000 distinct CDR3 sequences, 65% seen once. Germline DNA was extracted alongside blood RNA, which was obtained from unsorted whole blood. What was sequenced was peripheral blood. Source of these receptors: a man aged 35-49 years with primary liver carcinoma and hepatitis B virus infection.

Details on this clonotype: This likely comes from a read error, as the CDR3 has no conserved phenylalanine or tryptophan at its end. V usage is TRBV11-2 and J usage is TRBJ2-1; TRBD2 matches at 10 bases. Germline CDR1 SGHAT, CDR2 FQNNGV. This CDR3 contains 17 residues. As DNA, the CDR3 is TGTGCCTGCAGCTTACACGGAGCGGGAGGGTCCTACAATGAGCAGTTCCTC. Amino acid sequence: CACSLHGAGGSYNEQFL.

Of note for this clonotype: The junction differs from germline at one of its ends, possibly a read error. This rearrangement joins TRBV11-2 to TRBJ2-2; a weak D match, TRBD2 (5 bases). This CDR3 contains 14 residues. Germline-derived CDR1 and CDR2 are SGHAT and FQNNGV. The CDR3 reads CAGSLEPITGELSF. The CDR3 DNA follows: TGTGCCGGCAGCTTAGAGCCGATCACCGGGGAGCTGTCTTTT.

The chain is built from TRBV5-1 and TRBJ2-2; perhaps TRBD2 as D (5 bases). Trimming took 1 base from V and 4 from J, leaving 17 bases between them. CDR3 length equals 17 residues. CDR1 is SGHRS, CDR2 YFSETQ, per germline. The CDR3, as DNA: TGCGCCAGCAGCTTGATAGTATCGATCACTAGCACCGGGGAGCTGTTTTTT. Translation gives CASSLIVSITSTGELFF.

In the case of this clonotype: Relative to the germline gene, one junction end is altered; a read error may explain this. The chain links TRBV11-2 to TRBJ1-2, with 7 bases lining up with TRBD1. The CDR3 loop spans 15 amino acids. CDR1 is SGHAT, CDR2 FQNNGV, per germline. CDR3 sequence (DNA): TGTACCAGCAGCTTGGCTCCAGGGGGTTTGTCTGTCTACACCTTC. Translated: CTSSLAPGGLSVYTF.

This clonotype occurred many times. The V call is TRBV6-1, the J call TRBJ2-3; 7 positions agree with TRBD1. This CDR3 region has 14 residues. CDR1 and CDR2 from the germline V gene are MNHNS and SASEGT. The ends lost 4 bases at V and 4 bases at J; junction bases unmatched: 5. CDR3 nucleotides: TGTGCCAGCAGTGCCCGACAGGGTGCAGATACGCAGTATTTT. It encodes CASSARQGADTQYF.

A note on this clonotype: The junction shows a germline mismatch at one end, possibly a read error. The V call is TRBV11-2, the J call TRBJ2-1, with TRBD2 identical over 13 bases. The germline CDR1 and CDR2 sequences are SGHAT and FQNNGV. There are 14 residues in the CDR3. The CDR3 protein is CASSWTSGSCEQSF. As DNA, the CDR3 is TGTGCCAGCAGCTGGACTAGCGGGAGCTGTGAGCAGTCCTTC. Using reference TRBV11-2 and TRBJ2-1 for the parts outside the CDR3, the full variable domain is EAGVAQSPRYKIIEKRQSVAFWCNPISGHATLYWYQQILGQGPKLLIQFQNNGVVDDSQLPKDRFSAERLKGVDSTLKIQPAKLEDSAVYLCASSWTSGSCEQSFGPGTRLTVL.

The V gene is TRBV11-2, the J gene TRBJ2-7, with D tentatively TRBD2 (6 bases). The CDR3 spans 15 residues. The V end was cut by 2 bases, the J end by 4 bases, with 15 bases between. The V gene's germline CDR1 is SGHAT and CDR2 FQNNGV. Here the CDR3 reads CASSLPMIGRYEQYF. CDR3 DNA sequence: TGTGCCAGCAGCTTACCTATGATAGGGAGGTACGAGCAGTACTTC.

As to this clonotype: This may stem from a read error, because a much larger clone lies one nucleotide away. The rearrangement uses TRBV12-3 or TRBV12-4 and TRBJ2-4; tentatively, D is TRBD1 (5 bases). CDR3 length: 13 amino acids. CDR3 in amino acids: CASSFDSKNIEYF. In nucleotides, the CDR3 is TGTGCCAGCAGTTTCGACAGCAAAAACATTGAGTACTTC.

The chain has TRBV24-1 and TRBJ2-5; 8 bases are a match to TRBD1. The CDR3 has 14 residues. V was pared by 9 bases and J by 5 bases, with 10 bases of the junction left unmatched. Germline V gene data show CDR1 as KGHDR and CDR2 as SFDVKD. CDR3 region: CATARTGRTETQYF. CDR3 nucleotide sequence: TGTGCCACCGCCAGGACAGGGCGTACGGAGACCCAGTACTTC.

This clonotype was observed once. The rearrangement uses TRBV24-1 and TRBJ1-4, with 7 bases fitting TRBD1. V shed 4 bases, J shed 7 bases, and the junction held 11 bases outside the gene matches. Germline V lookup: CDR1 KGHDR, CDR2 SFDVKD. CDR3 length: 16 amino acids. The chain's CDR3 is CATSEPGAGGREKLFF. The DNA of the CDR3 is TGTGCCACCAGTGAACCCGGGGCAGGGGGACGTGAAAAACTGTTTTTT.

The chain couples TRBV6-6 to TRBJ2-1; D is unclear. Looked up from germline, CDR1 is MNHNY and CDR2 is SVGAGI (reference sequence). The CDR3 is made up of 13 amino acids. V lost 2 bases to trimming and J lost 5 bases, with 7 bases between them. The CDR3: CASSYDPNNEQFF. DNA of the CDR3: TGTGCCAGCAGTTACGATCCCAACAATGAGCAGTTCTTC.

In regard to this clonotype: At one end the junction does not follow the germline gene, possibly because of a read error. The rearrangement uses TRBV11-2 and TRBJ1-1; no definite D call. Germline CDR1 reads SGHAT; CDR2 reads FQNNGV. The CDR3 covers 14 residues. The CDR3 sequence: CAGSLVGTNTEAFF. CDR3 coding DNA: TGTGCTGGCAGCTTAGTTGGAACGAACACTGAAGCCTTCTTT.

Points on this clonotype: A read error may explain this, as a much larger clone is one base away. The chain combines TRBV12-3 or TRBV12-4 with TRBJ1-1, with D possibly being TRBD1 (5 bases). The CDR3 totals 14 residues. This CDR3 reads CPSSLGGMNTEAFF. The CDR3, as DNA: TGTCCCAGCAGTTTGGGGGGAATGAACACTGAAGCTTTCTTT.

Regarding this clonotype: This may be a read error, as it is one base from a much larger clone. This sequence joins TRBV6-5 and TRBJ1-5; D is ambiguous. Trimming removed 6 bases at V and 4 bases at J, with 13 bases between. Germline CDR1 MNHEY, CDR2 SVGAGI. The CDR3 runs 14 residues. The CDR3 protein is CASSPRGVNQPQHF. Written as DNA, the CDR3 is TGTGCCAGCAGCCCTCGTGGAGTGAATCAGCCCCAGCATTTT.

Only one count was recorded for this clonotype. Possible read error: a much larger clone is one base away. The gene calls are TRBV6-6 and TRBJ2-3, with 9 bases lining up with TRBD1. V shed 10 bases and J 4 bases; nucleotides not matched to a gene: 15. The germline V gene has CDR1 MNHNY and CDR2 SVGAGI (reference sequence). This CDR3 region has 16 residues. The CDR3, as DNA: TGTGCCATCCCGGGGAGGGGGACAGGGCTCGCAGATACGCAGTATTTT. Its protein is CAIPGRGTGLADTQYF.

Points on this clonotype: This may be a read error: a much more frequent sequence differs by one nucleotide. The rearrangement links TRBV6-6 to TRBJ2-3; D not certain. The germline V gene has CDR1 MNHNY and CDR2 SVGAGI (reference sequence). The CDR3 is 15 amino acids. Trimming pared 5 bases from V and 3 bases from J, leaving 15 bases between. The CDR3 DNA reads TGTGCCAGCAGTCCCCCGACGGTGCGAACAGATACGCAGTATTTT. Its protein is CASSPPTVRTDTQYF.

With regard to this clonotype: Without the conserved terminal phenylalanine or tryptophan, this CDR3 likely stems from a read error. This rearrangement joins TRBV11-2 to TRBJ2-1; no reliable D call. Per the germline V gene, CDR1 is SGHAT and CDR2 is FQNNGV. The CDR3 sequence is 14 residues long. CDR3 in amino acids: CASSLATRYNDQFL. The CDR3 DNA is TGTGCCAGCAGCTTAGCTACCAGATACAATGATCAGTTCCTC.